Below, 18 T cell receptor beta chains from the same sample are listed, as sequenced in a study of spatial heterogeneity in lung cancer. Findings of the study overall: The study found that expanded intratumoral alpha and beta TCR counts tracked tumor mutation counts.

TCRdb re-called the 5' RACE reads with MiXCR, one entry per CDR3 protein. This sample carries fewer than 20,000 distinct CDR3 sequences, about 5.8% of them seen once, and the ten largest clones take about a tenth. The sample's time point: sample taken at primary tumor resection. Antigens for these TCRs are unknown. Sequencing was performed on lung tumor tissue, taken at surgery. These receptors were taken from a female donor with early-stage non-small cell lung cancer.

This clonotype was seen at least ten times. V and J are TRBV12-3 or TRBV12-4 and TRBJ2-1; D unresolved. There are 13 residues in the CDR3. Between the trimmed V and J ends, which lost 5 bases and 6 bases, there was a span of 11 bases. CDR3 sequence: CASSQSTANEQFF. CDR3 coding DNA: TGTGCCAGCAGTCAAAGCACCGCCAATGAGCAGTTCTTC.

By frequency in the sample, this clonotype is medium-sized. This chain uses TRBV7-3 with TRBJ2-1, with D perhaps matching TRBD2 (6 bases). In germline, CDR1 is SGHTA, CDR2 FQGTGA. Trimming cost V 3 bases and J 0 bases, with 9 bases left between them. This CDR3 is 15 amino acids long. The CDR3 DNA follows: TGTGCCAGCAGCTTGGAGACTAGCTCCTACAATGAGCAGTTCTTC. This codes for CASSLETSSYNEQFF. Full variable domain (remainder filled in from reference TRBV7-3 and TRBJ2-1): GAGVSQTPSNKVTEKGKYVELRCDPISGHTALYWYRQSLGQGPEFLIYFQGTGAADDSGLPNDRFFAVRPEGSVSTLKIQRTERGDSAVYLCASSLETSSYNEQFFGPGTRLTVL.

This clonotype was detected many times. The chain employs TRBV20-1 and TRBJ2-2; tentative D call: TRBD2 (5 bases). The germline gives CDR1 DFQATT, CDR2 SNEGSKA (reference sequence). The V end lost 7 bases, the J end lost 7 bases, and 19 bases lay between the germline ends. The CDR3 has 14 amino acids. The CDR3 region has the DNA TGCAGTGTGAGAGGGTCCTTAGATAGCGGGGAGCTGTTTTTT. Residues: CSVRGSLDSGELFF.

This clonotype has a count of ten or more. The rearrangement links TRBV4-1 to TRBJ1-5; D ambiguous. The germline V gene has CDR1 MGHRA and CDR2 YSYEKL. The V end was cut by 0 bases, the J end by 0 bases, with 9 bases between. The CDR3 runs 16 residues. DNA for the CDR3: TGCGCCAGCAGCCAAGATTCGGGGTATAGCAATCAGCCCCAGCATTTT. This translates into CASSQDSGYSNQPQHF.

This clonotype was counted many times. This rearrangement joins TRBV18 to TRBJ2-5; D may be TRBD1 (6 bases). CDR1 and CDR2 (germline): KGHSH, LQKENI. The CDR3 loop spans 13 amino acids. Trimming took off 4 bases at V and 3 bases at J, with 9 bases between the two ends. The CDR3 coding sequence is TGTGCCAGCTCACAGAACAGGGAAGAGACCCAGTACTTC. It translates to CASSQNREETQYF. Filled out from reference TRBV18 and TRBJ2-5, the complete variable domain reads NAGVMQNPRHLVRRRGQEARLRCSPMKGHSHVYWYRQLPEEGLKFMVYLQKENIIDESGMPKERFSAEFPKEGPSILRIQQVVRGDSAAYFCASSQNREETQYFGPGTRLLVL.

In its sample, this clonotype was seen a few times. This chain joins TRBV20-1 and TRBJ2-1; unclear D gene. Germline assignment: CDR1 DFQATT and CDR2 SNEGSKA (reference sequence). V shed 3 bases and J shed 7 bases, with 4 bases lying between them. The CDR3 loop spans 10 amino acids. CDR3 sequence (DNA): TGCAGTGCTAGCCGGAATGAGCAGTTCTTC. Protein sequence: CSASRNEQFF.

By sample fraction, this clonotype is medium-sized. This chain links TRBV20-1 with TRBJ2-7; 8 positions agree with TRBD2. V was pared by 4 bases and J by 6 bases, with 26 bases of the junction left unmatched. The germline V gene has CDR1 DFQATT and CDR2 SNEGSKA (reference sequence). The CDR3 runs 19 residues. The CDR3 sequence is CSATSVRLALSVRGSEQYF. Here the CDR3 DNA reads TGCAGTGCTACTAGCGTAAGACTAGCGCTATCCGTTCGCGGATCCGAGCAGTACTTC.

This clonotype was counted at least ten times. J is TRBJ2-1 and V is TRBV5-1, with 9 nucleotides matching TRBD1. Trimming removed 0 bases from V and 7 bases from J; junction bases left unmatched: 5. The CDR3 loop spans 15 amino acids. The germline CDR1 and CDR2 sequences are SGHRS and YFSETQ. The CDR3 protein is CASSLGGTGPNEQFF. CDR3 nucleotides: TGCGCCAGCAGCTTGGGTGGGACAGGGCCGAATGAGCAGTTCTTC.

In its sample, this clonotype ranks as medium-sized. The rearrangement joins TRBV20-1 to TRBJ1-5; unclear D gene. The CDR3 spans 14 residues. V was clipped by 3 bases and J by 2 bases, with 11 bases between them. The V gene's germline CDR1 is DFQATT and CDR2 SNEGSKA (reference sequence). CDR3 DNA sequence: TGCAGTGCTAGCCGGGCTTCGGGCAATCAGCCCCAGCATTTT. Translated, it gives CSASRASGNQPQHF.

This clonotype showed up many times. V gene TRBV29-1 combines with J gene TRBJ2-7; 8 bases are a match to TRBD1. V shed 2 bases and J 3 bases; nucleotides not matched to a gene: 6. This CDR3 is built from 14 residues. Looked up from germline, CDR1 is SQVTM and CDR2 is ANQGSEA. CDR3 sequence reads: CSVEIWDRNYEQYF. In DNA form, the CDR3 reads TGCAGCGTTGAAATTTGGGACAGGAACTACGAGCAGTACTTC.

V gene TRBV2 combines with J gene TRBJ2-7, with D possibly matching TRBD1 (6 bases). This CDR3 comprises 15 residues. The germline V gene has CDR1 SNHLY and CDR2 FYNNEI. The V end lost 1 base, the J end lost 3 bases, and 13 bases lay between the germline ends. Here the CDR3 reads CASSEGQGSNYEQYF. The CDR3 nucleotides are TGTGCCAGCAGTGAAGGGCAGGGGTCCAACTACGAGCAGTACTTC.

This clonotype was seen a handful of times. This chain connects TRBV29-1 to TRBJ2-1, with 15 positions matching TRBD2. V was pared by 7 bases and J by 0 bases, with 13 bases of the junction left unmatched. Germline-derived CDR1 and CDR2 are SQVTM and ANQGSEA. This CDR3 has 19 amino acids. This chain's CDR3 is CSARPGTSGRPSSYNEQFF. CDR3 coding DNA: TGCAGCGCCCGCCCCGGGACTAGCGGGAGGCCGAGCTCCTACAATGAGCAGTTCTTC.

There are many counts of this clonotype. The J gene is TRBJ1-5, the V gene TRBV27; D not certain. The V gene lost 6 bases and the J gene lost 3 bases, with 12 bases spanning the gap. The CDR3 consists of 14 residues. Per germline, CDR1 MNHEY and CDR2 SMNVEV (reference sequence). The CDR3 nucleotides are TGTGCCAGCAGCCGTGAAGCCTCCAATCAGCCCCAGCATTTT. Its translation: CASSREASNQPQHF.

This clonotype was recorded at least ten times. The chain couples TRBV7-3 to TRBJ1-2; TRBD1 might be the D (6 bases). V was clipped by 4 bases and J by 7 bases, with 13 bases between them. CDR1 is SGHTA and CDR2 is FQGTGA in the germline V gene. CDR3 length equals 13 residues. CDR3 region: CASSSATGTGYTF. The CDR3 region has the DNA TGTGCCAGCAGCTCCGCTACAGGGACTGGCTACACCTTC.

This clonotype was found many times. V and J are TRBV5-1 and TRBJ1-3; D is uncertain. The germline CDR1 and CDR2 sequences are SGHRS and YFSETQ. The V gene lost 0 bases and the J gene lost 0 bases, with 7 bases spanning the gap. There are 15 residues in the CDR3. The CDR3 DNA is TGCGCCAGCAGCTTGGGATCTTTCTCTGGAAACACCATATATTTT. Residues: CASSLGSFSGNTIYF.

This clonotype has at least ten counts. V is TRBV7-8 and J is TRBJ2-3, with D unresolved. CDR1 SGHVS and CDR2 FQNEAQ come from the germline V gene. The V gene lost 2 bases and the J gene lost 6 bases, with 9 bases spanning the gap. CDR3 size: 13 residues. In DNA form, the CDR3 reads TGTGCCAGCAGCTTACTACCGTGGGATACGCAGTATTTT. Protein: CASSLLPWDTQYF.

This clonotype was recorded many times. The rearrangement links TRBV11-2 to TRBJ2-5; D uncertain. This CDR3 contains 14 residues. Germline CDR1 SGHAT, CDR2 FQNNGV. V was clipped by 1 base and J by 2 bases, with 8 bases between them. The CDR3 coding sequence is TGTGCCAGCAGCTTAGTCTCACAGCAAGAGACCCAGTACTTC. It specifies CASSLVSQQETQYF.

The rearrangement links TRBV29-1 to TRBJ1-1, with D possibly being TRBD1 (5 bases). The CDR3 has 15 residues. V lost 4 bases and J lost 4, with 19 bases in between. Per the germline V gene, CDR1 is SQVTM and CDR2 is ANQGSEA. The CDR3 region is CSVAPGWGMITEAFF. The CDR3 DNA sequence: TGCAGCGTTGCCCCGGGATGGGGGATGATCACTGAAGCTTTCTTT. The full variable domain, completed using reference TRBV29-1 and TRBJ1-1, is SAVISQKPSRDICQRGTSLTIQCQVDSQVTMMFWYRQQPGQSLTLIATANQGSEATYESGFVIDKFPISRPNLTFSTLTVSNMSPEDSSIYLCSVAPGWGMITEAFFGQGTRLTVV.